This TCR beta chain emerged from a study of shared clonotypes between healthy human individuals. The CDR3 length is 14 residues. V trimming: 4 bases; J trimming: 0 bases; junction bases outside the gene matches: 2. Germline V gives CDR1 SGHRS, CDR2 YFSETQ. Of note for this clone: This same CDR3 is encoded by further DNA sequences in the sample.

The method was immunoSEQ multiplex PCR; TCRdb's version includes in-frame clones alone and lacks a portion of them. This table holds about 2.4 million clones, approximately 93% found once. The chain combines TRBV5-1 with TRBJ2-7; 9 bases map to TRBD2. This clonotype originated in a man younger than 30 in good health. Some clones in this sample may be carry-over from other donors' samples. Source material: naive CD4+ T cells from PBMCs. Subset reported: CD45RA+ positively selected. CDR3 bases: TGCGCCAGCAGCGTGACTAGCGGCTCCTACGAGCAGTACTTC. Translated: CASSVTSGSYEQYF.